These 30 T cell receptor beta chains share one sample of origin, sequenced in a study of T cells after yellow fever vaccination. Via MiXCR, TCRdb re-called the 5' RACE reads, giving one row per CDR3 protein. Here the sample spans 500,000 to 650,000 distinct CDR3 sequences, 17% being singletons. The material sequenced was PBMCs, taken 5 to 6 days after the first yellow fever vaccination. These receptors came from a man aged 18-30 years who received the YFV17D yellow fever vaccine.

In DNA form, the CDR3 reads TGTGCCAGCAGCTTCCCTGGGGCGACCCAGTACTTC. Encoded protein: CASSFPGATQYF. The V and J genes are TRBV7-2 and TRBJ2-5, with D possibly TRBD1 on 5 matching bases. Germline V gene sequence: CDR1 SGHTA, CDR2 FQGNSA. This CDR3 contains 12 residues. V lost 3 bases, J lost 7 bases, and 9 bases lay in between.

This clonotype was seen a handful of times. The chain is built from TRBV25-1 and TRBJ2-1, with 10 positions matching TRBD2. Looked up from germline, CDR1 is MGHDK and CDR2 is SYGVNS. The ends lost 5 bases at V and 6 bases at J; junction bases unmatched: 7. The CDR3 sequence is 15 residues long. CDR3 nucleotides: TGTGCCAGCAGTTCCTCTCGACTAGCGGGCAATGAGCAGTTCTTC. Protein product: CASSSSRLAGNEQFF.

This clonotype was picked up a small number of times. This chain uses TRBV6-5 with TRBJ2-6; perhaps D is TRBD1 or TRBD2 (5 bases each). The CDR3 loop spans 18 amino acids. Germline lookup yields CDR1 MNHEY and CDR2 SVGAGI. With 0 bases removed from V and 0 bases from J, the gap between germline ends came to 12 bases. CDR3 in DNA: TGTGCCAGCAGTTACTCGGGACCGCTATCCTCTGGGGCCAACGTCCTGACTTTC. This codes for CASSYSGPLSSGANVLTF.

This clonotype has only a few counts. This chain connects TRBV5-4 to TRBJ2-7; TRBD1 agrees at 9 bases. Germline V gives CDR1 SGHNT, CDR2 YYREEE (reference sequence). The J segment lost 2 bases and the V segment lost 7 bases, leaving 4 bases of the junction unmatched. This CDR3 region has 13 residues. The CDR3 bases are TGTGCCAGCGGGACAGGGATAACCTACGAGCAGTACTTC. It specifies CASGTGITYEQYF.

J is TRBJ2-1 and V is TRBV5-4, with D possibly TRBD2 on 5 matching bases. This CDR3 spans 14 amino acids. V gave up 1 base and J gave up 11 bases, with 16 bases separating them. The germline V gene encodes CDR1 SGHNT and CDR2 YYREEE (reference sequence). The DNA for the CDR3 is TGTGCCAGCAGCTTGTCAACAGTGCCGGGGAAGCAGTTCTTC. This codes for CASSLSTVPGKQFF.

This clonotype was seen a handful of times. The rearrangement joins TRBV5-4 to TRBJ1-2; D remains unclear. V was pared by 0 bases and J by 4 bases, with 13 bases between. This CDR3 has 15 residues. The V gene's germline CDR1 is SGHNT and CDR2 YYREEE (reference sequence). The CDR3 DNA sequence: TGTGCCAGCAGCTTGGCCGCCGCACGGAGCTATGGCTACACCTTC. Translating gives CASSLAAARSYGYTF.

The chain uses TRBV5-1 and TRBJ2-3; 10 bases map to TRBD1. Germline assignment: CDR1 SGHRS and CDR2 YFSETQ. V shed 4 bases, J shed 4 bases, and the junction held 6 bases outside the gene matches. This CDR3 has 15 amino acids. CDR3 loop: CASSARQGASDTQYF. CDR3 sequence (DNA): TGCGCCAGCAGCGCCCGACAGGGGGCCTCAGATACGCAGTATTTT.

The J gene is TRBJ2-7, the V gene TRBV10-2; D uncertain. Trimming took off 6 bases at V and 2 bases at J, with 11 bases between the two ends. The CDR3 has 13 residues. From germline, CDR1 is WSHSY and CDR2 SAAADI. DNA for the CDR3: TGCGCCAGCAGGCTGCAAGGGACCTACGAGCAGTACTTC. This translates into CASRLQGTYEQYF.

In this sample, this clonotype turned up a few times. The V and J genes are TRBV6-5 and TRBJ2-2; TRBD1 might be the D (5 bases). The CDR3 totals 15 residues. Germline V CDR1 and CDR2: MNHEY, SVGAGI. Trimming removed 5 bases from V and 0 bases from J, with 10 bases in between. In nucleotides, the CDR3 is TGTGCCAGCAGTCTCGACAGCTCGAACACCGGGGAGCTGTTTTTT. Its protein is CASSLDSSNTGELFF.

V is TRBV6-1 and J is TRBJ1-6; D ambiguous. The CDR3 is 15 residues long. V was clipped by 6 bases and J by 2 bases, with 11 bases between them. Germline V gives CDR1 MNHNS, CDR2 SASEGT. This CDR3 is CASSRPPTYNSPLHF. CDR3 sequence (DNA): TGTGCCAGCAGCAGGCCACCTACCTATAATTCACCCCTCCACTTT.

The J gene is TRBJ2-3, the V gene TRBV4-2; TRBD2 matches 8 bases. This CDR3 region has 16 residues. Germline CDR1 LGHNA, CDR2 YNFKEQ. J lost 3 bases, V lost 3 bases, and 8 bases had no gene match. This CDR3 reads CASSHGSGGYTDTQYF. As DNA, the CDR3 is TGTGCCAGCAGCCATGGGTCGGGGGGGTATACAGATACGCAGTATTTT.

The V and J genes are TRBV27 and TRBJ1-5, with 7 bases fitting TRBD1. Germline CDR1 reads MNHEY; CDR2 reads SMNVEV (reference sequence). The CDR3 is made up of 15 amino acids. V lost 5 bases to trimming and J lost 2 bases; unmatched junction nucleotides: 6. CDR3 DNA: TGTGCCAGCAGTCCCAGGGGGGAGGGCAATCAGCCCCAGCATTTT. Translation: CASSPRGEGNQPQHF.

V usage is TRBV6-2 or TRBV6-3 and J usage is TRBJ2-7, with 9 bases that match TRBD1. The V segment lost 8 bases and the J segment 3 bases; nucleotides outside the gene matches: 11. This CDR3 spans 15 amino acids. CDR1 and CDR2 from the germline V gene are MNHEY and SVGEGT. The chain's CDR3 is CASSEQGAIYYEQYV. CDR3 in DNA: TGTGCCAGCTCGGAACAGGGGGCGATCTACTACGAGCAGTACGTC.

The V call is TRBV12-3 or TRBV12-4, the J call TRBJ1-6; D possibly corresponds to TRBD1 (6 bases). CDR3 length: 15 residues. The V end lost 3 bases, the J end lost 6 bases, and 12 bases lay between the germline ends. The CDR3 sequence is CASSFVGGGNSPLHF. DNA for the CDR3: TGTGCCAGCAGTTTCGTTGGAGGGGGTAATTCACCCCTCCACTTT.

This clonotype was seen only a few times. Here the CDR3 reads CASSQNDRSSYEQYF. The CDR3, as DNA: TGCGCCAGCAGCCAAAATGACAGGAGCTCCTACGAGCAGTACTTC. V gene TRBV4-3 combines with J gene TRBJ2-7; D is perhaps TRBD1 (6 bases). The germline CDR1 and CDR2 sequences are LGHNA and YSLEER. This CDR3 comprises 15 residues. V was cut by 2 bases and J by 0 bases, with 11 bases left in between.

At least ten counts were recorded for this clonotype. The chain combines TRBV5-1 with TRBJ2-7; 11 bases match TRBD2. Germline trimming cut 0 bases from V and 5 bases from J; bases unmatched to any gene: 4. The CDR3 loop spans 15 amino acids. CDR1 is SGHRS, CDR2 YFSETQ, per germline. Written as DNA, the CDR3 is TGCGCCAGCAGCTTGGGACTAGCGGGGATCAACGAGCAGTACGTC. It codes for CASSLGLAGINEQYV.

This chain links TRBV6-2 or TRBV6-3 with TRBJ1-5; TRBD1 might be the D (5 bases). The CDR3 contains 13 residues. Trimming pared 2 bases from V and 5 bases from J, leaving 7 bases between. Germline CDR1 and CDR2: MNHEY and SVGEGT. The CDR3 spells CASSYAGDQPQHF. The CDR3 nucleotides are TGTGCCAGCAGTTACGCGGGGGATCAGCCCCAGCATTTT.

This clonotype was found a few times. The chain recombines TRBV12-3 or TRBV12-4 with TRBJ2-7, with TRBD2 matching 8 bases. This CDR3 has 15 amino acids. V lost 5 bases and J lost 3; bases outside the gene matches: 9. The CDR3 loop is CASSPEAGGDYEQYF. The CDR3 DNA follows: TGTGCCAGCAGTCCCGAGGCGGGGGGCGACTACGAGCAGTACTTC.

The gene calls are TRBV27 and TRBJ2-3, with D possibly being TRBD2 (6 bases). Germline V gene lookup returns CDR1 MNHEY and CDR2 SMNVEV (reference sequence). The CDR3 is 15 residues long. Trimming removed 2 bases from V and 2 bases from J, with 11 bases in between. For the CDR3, the DNA is TGTGCCAGCAGTTTACGGCGGGGCCTCACAGATACGCAGTATTTT. Its protein product is CASSLRRGLTDTQYF.

The chain uses TRBV9 and TRBJ2-2; the D is unclear. This CDR3 has 13 amino acids. V lost 0 bases, J lost 8 bases, and 8 bases lay in between. The germline gives CDR1 SGDLS, CDR2 YYNGEE. The CDR3, as DNA: TGTGCCAGCAGCGTAGCTGGATATGGGGAGCTGTTTTTT. Its translation: CASSVAGYGELFF. The full variable domain, completed using reference TRBV9 and TRBJ2-2, is DSGVTQTPKHLITATGQRVTLRCSPRSGDLSVYWYQQSLDQGLQFLIQYYNGEERAKGNILERFSAQQFPDLHSELNLSSLELGDSALYFCASSVAGYGELFFGEGSRLTVL.

The CDR3 DNA sequence: TGTGCCAGCTCCTACGGGCCGGGGAAGCCCCAGCATTTT. This gives the protein CASSYGPGKPQHF. The chain carries TRBV6-1 and TRBJ1-5; D is ambiguous. Trimming cost V 8 bases and J 8 bases, with 16 bases left between them. The CDR3 runs 13 residues. Germline CDR1 reads MNHNS; CDR2 reads SASEGT.

This clonotype has a handful of counts. The chain employs TRBV27 and TRBJ2-2; D may match TRBD1 or TRBD2 (7 bases each). The ends were cut back, 3 bases at V and 1 base at J, with 18 bases in the middle. From germline, CDR1 is MNHEY and CDR2 SMNVEV (reference sequence). This CDR3 contains 18 residues. CDR3: CASSFQGGSVLNTGELFF. CDR3 nucleotide sequence: TGTGCCAGCAGTTTCCAGGGGGGGTCAGTTTTGAACACCGGGGAGCTGTTTTTT.

The CDR3 coding sequence is TGCAGTGCTCTCGGTGGGGTAAGCGTTTCTGAGCAGTTCTTC. As protein: CSALGGVSVSEQFF. The chain links TRBV20-1 to TRBJ2-1; no firm D call. The CDR3 is 14 amino acids. Trimming left V 5 bases short and J 9 bases short, with 20 bases between. CDR1 and CDR2 from the germline V gene are DFQATT and SNEGSKA (reference sequence).

The chain has TRBV12-3 or TRBV12-4 and TRBJ2-3; tentatively, D is TRBD2 (6 bases). The CDR3 sequence is 16 residues long. V lost 5 bases to trimming and J lost 6 bases, with 21 bases between them. The CDR3: CASSPRGEGPGDTQYF. The CDR3 DNA follows: TGTGCCAGCAGTCCGCGGGGCGAGGGGCCGGGGGATACGCAGTATTTT.

There are many counts of this clonotype. The chain combines TRBV28 with TRBJ1-2, with unresolved D. The CDR3 has 13 amino acids. V lost 7 bases, J lost 4 bases, and 13 bases lay in between. Germline loops: CDR1 MDHEN, CDR2 SYDVKM. The CDR3 reads CASTRTELYGYTF. The CDR3 bases are TGTGCCAGCACCAGGACGGAGCTCTATGGCTACACCTTC.

This clonotype was seen at least ten times. V is TRBV5-1 and J is TRBJ2-7, with 15 bases aligning to TRBD2. CDR3 length: 18 amino acids. Germline CDR1 is SGHRS and CDR2 is YFSETQ. With V trimmed by 4 bases and J by 1 base, 9 bases remained unmatched. The CDR3 nucleotides are TGCGCCAGCAGCAGAAGGGGACTAGCGGGGGGCTATTCCTACGAGCAGTACTTC. Encoded protein: CASSRRGLAGGYSYEQYF. The whole variable domain, remainder taken from reference TRBV5-1 and TRBJ2-7, is KAGVTQTPRYLIKTRGQQVTLSCSPISGHRSVSWYQQTPGQGLQFLFEYFSETQRNKGNFPGRFSGRQFSNSRSEMNVSTLELGDSALYLCASSRRGLAGGYSYEQYFGPGTRLTVT.

On this clonotype itself: The conserved closing phenylalanine or tryptophan is absent in this CDR3, likely reflecting a read error. The chain joins TRBV4-3 to TRBJ2-5, with 7 bases identical to TRBD2. V shed 4 bases and J 1 base; nucleotides not matched to a gene: 9. The CDR3 extends over 16 amino acids. Germline V gene data show CDR1 as LGHNA and CDR2 as YSLEER. CDR3 nucleotides: TGCGCCAGCAGCCCTGGACTAGTAGGGATCCAAGAGACCCAGTACTAC. Protein sequence: CASSPGLVGIQETQYY.

This clonotype showed up just a few times. The genes are TRBV27 and TRBJ2-5; no clear D. Germline V gene lookup returns CDR1 MNHEY and CDR2 SMNVEV (reference sequence). The CDR3 spans 12 residues. Deletions cut 6 bases from V and 7 bases from J, with 12 bases between. The CDR3 sequence is CASRQTLGTQYF. The CDR3 DNA sequence: TGTGCCAGCAGGCAGACCCTTGGGACCCAGTACTTC.

The V gene is TRBV20-1, the J gene TRBJ1-2, with TRBD1 as a possible D gene (6 bases). Trimming shortened V by 5 bases and J by 5 bases, and 15 bases separated the two germline ends. Germline CDR1 is DFQATT and CDR2 is SNEGSKA (reference sequence). There are 13 residues in the CDR3. CDR3 in amino acids: CSAATGGTYGYTF. The CDR3 region has the DNA TGCAGTGCTGCTACGGGGGGGACATATGGCTACACCTTC.

In the case of this clonotype: The germline gene is not matched at one end of the junction; a read error may be the cause. V and J are TRBV2 and TRBJ1-3, with D unclear. Germline CDR1 and CDR2: SNHLY and FYNNEI. The CDR3 covers 16 residues. The CDR3 region is CASREALLLSGNTIYF. CDR3 in DNA: TGTGCCAGCAGGGAAGCACTTCTACTCTCTGGAAACACCATATATTTT. The full variable domain, completed using reference TRBV2 and TRBJ1-3, is EPEVTQTPSHQVTQMGQEVILRCVPISNHLYFYWYRQILGQKVEFLVSFYNNEISEKSEIFDDQFSVERPDGSNFTLKIRSTKLEDSAMYFCASREALLLSGNTIYFGEGSWLTVV.